The rows below give T cell receptor beta chains drawn from one sample of a study of T-cell reconstitution after alpha-beta-depleted transplantation in children. TCRdb re-analysed the PCR reads in MiXCR, keeping a single row per CDR3 protein. This sample has some 150,000 distinct CDR3 sequences, with around 9% found just once. The sample consisted of PBMCs, mostly from graft donor cells, taken 180 days after TCRalphabeta/CD19-depleted stem cell transplant. Receptor source: a female patient aged 2-10 years who had a stem cell transplant for congenital amegakaryocytic thrombocytopenia, so the T cells may come from the graft donor. Each CDR3 is given with its conserved first and last residue.

v_gene	j_gene	CDR3aa
TRBV20-1	TRBJ2-1	CSAPTSGRAQEQFF
TRBV7-9	TRBJ2-2	CASSRRPVTGGELFF
TRBV5-1	TRBJ2-7	CASSVGNQAGYEQYF
TRBV20-1	TRBJ2-3	CSASGGSPDTQYF
TRBV10-3	TRBJ2-7	CAIKGTSGTEQYF
TRBV27	TRBJ2-7	CASAFLLAGGPYTYEQYF
TRBV28	TRBJ1-1	CASSSASHRGPHEAFF
TRBV20-1	TRBJ2-3	CSARGMGADTQYF
TRBV5-1	TRBJ1-2	CASSLPGTDGYTF
TRBV21-1	TRBJ2-7	CASSKLQVYEQYF
TRBV20-1	TRBJ2-1	CSATGGSGVYNEQFF
TRBV5-1	TRBJ1-2	CASSSPQTANYGYTF
TRBV20-1	TRBJ2-3	CSARASAGASTDTQYF
TRBV29-1	TRBJ1-5	CSVDFRGAQHF
TRBV5-1	TRBJ1-5	CASSPTGGGRAQHF